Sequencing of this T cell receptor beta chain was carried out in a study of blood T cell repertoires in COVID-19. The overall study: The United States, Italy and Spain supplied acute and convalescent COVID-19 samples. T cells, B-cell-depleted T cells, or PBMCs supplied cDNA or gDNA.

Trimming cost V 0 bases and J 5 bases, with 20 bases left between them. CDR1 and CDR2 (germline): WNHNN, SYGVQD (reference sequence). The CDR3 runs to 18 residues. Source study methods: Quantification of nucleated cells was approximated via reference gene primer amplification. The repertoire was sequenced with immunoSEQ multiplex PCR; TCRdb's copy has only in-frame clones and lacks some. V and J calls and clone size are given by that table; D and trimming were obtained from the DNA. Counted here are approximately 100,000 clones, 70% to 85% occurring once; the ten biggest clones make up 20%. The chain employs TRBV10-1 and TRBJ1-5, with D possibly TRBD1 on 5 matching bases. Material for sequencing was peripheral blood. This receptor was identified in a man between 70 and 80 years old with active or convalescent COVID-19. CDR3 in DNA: TGCGCCAGCAGTGAGTCGAGAGCGGGGGGTCGAGGGGATCAGCCCCAGCATTTT. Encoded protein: CASSESRAGGRGDQPQHF.